This TCR beta chain was retrieved from a study of coeliac disease (dated by TCRdb to 2021 to 2024). Looking at the study overall: Coeliac patients were classed as newly diagnosed active disease, refractory coeliac disease type I, or disease controlled by a gluten-free diet. The goal was to describe the TR repertoires of small intestinal T cells in active coeliac disease, in refractory type I coeliac disease, and in coeliac disease treated with a gluten-free diet. Small intestinal lymphocyte fractions from coeliac and non-coeliac patients were analysed in the study using next-generation sequencing of rearranged TRB and TRG CDR3 regions. Because high-resolution HLA typing was not available, biased TRBV7-2 usage was queried as a proof of principle. Of the 30 or so patients in the full study, approximately 22 had coeliac disease confirmed by serology and 8 were controls with non-small intestinal disorders. TRB sequencing was successfully performed on samples from 27 to 35 subjects, among which approximately 23 paired bulk unsorted intraepithelial and lamina propria cell samples were included. Overall study results and their limits: The authors judged the approach to be unsuitable for unbiased detection of gliadin-specific T cells, because gliadin-specific T cells are scarce and rarely shared between patients. TRB repertoires were largely private; most amino acid sequences were unique to one sample, and V-gene usage did not differ significantly by disease group. High-purity fractions were not obtained when intraepithelial cells were separated from lamina propria cells, so cross-contamination between compartments was possible. Lower clonality than in controls was observed in the TRB and TRG repertoires of active coeliac intraepithelial and lamina propria samples, suggesting that diverse T cells were recruited.

The receptor library was made with the immunoSEQ multiplex PCR assay. In a multiplexed PCR, the TR loci were amplified; reverse primers were designed against J gene segments, whereas forward primers were designed against V gene segments. The amplified CDR3 regions were sequenced using the Illumina HiSeq System. In the source study's methods: A nearest-neighbour algorithm merged closely related reads to remove PCR and sequencing errors and collapse data into unique sequences. Repertoires were summarised in terms of clonality and T cell density, with T cell density defined as TR molecules per amount of genomic DNA input. CDR3 amino acid sequences present in at least 80% of unsorted samples were defined as public TRs and were then tested for differential abundance between coeliac and control samples. Differences in clonality and density between disease groups were tested by Kruskal-Wallis tests, followed by Dunn post-tests. Here the immuneACCESS table is served through TCRdb, limited to in-frame sequences with V and J called. Missing clones are a known gap in these copies; in checked studies unresolved V genes cover under half, and the rest lacks a known reason. That table supplies the V and J calls and clone size; D and trimming were determined from the DNA. The table for this sample lists 4,000 to 5,000 clones; around 62% of them were counted only once. The top ten clones comprise roughly 7.8% of the sample.

Aliquots of approximately 500,000 cells were frozen in DMSO/FBS in liquid nitrogen, and a single aliquot per fraction was used for sequencing. Every one of the 30 study patients had an endoscopy and a small intestinal biopsy. Intraepithelial cells were released by stirring biopsies for one hour at 37°C in RPMI containing EGTA, MgCl2 and 1% FBS. The Qiagen DNeasy blood extraction kit was used to extract genomic DNA from the frozen unsorted cell fractions. The CDR3 covers 15 residues, taking in both the cysteine and the phenylalanine. Solely the CDR3 DNA is kept, with 45 bases framed from the first base. Clipping removes 3 bases from V and 5 bases from J, with 4 as the unmatched junction base count. As for this clone: The antigen it recognizes is unknown. No base quality values were provided; no much bigger clone lies one nucleotide off.

Sequencing input: intraepithelial lymphocytes from the gut. This specimen's cell subset or site label, per the study, means: intraepithelial cell (IEC) fraction of small intestinal biopsy. The sequence was collected from a woman aged 18-35 years with active celiac disease. The V gene is TRBV5-7 and the J gene is TRBJ1-5, with 11 junctional bases fitting TRBD1. TRBV5-7 is filed as an ORF, its function uncertain. The CDR3: CASSWGQGGHQPQHF. The DNA sequence is TGTGCCAGCAGCTGGGGACAGGGGGGCCATCAGCCCCAGCATTTT.